This T cell receptor beta chain was identified in a study of blood T cells in healthy people across ages (dated by TCRdb to the mid-2010s). Looking at the study overall: Template switching captured roughly one uniquely barcoded TCR beta cDNA molecule per two T cells in model experiments. The study measured age-related changes in TCR beta repertoire diversity using deep sequencing normalized with unique cDNA molecular identifiers. Donors were grouped into four age groups: young (average approximately 16 years), middle-aged (approximately 41), aged (over 55) and long-lived (82). To avoid experimental bias, donors of different ages were spread randomly across the sequencing lanes. The study analyzed two additional independent replicas of 1 million unique cDNA reads from the same blood draw for two donors, one aged 18 to 30 and one aged 80 or older.

Library construction relied on 5' RACE. The sequencing machine was an Illumina HiSeq 2500. A second PCR of roughly 6 to 12 cycles was performed with a sample-barcoded 5' primer and a J-beta primer mix. A template-switch 5' adaptor carrying 12 random nucleotides introduced a unique molecular identifier onto each TCR beta cDNA molecule. Each sample yielded at least 2.5 million CDR3-containing paired-end reads. All of the RNA was converted into first-strand cDNA using the Mint cDNA synthesis kit, with a TRBC-specific oligonucleotide serving as the primer. After uracil-DNA glycosylase treatment, a first 18-cycle PCR used universal primers M1SS and BC2_uni_R on all cDNA. As for the original processing: Each sample was normalized by randomly selecting 1 million high-quality reads, each carrying a distinct molecular identifier. Reads with shared molecular identifiers were discarded instead of being binned into consensus sequences. MiTCR, set to a Q25 quality threshold and the strictest error-elimination algorithm, was used for CDR3 identification, clonotype clustering and error correction. A nonparametric unseen species model with Euler transformation was used to estimate a lower bound on total TCR beta diversity. TCRdb ran its own pipeline on the public reads, namely fastp trimming at Q25 and MiXCR clone calling, and kept in-frame beta chains. Duplicate CDR3 protein sequences are folded into a single record with the most common DNA and genes. None of the V and J calls come from the authors' own analysis; TCRdb made them. The sample data list about 1 million distinct CDR3 sequences, and less than 50% of these were observed just once. Approximately 20% of the sample lies in the top ten.

The donors were a few dozen Caucasian individuals from Russia, aged 6 to 90 years, who were systemically healthy. Each donor gave about 9.2 milliliters of peripheral blood, drawn into EDTA-treated Vacutainer tubes. PBMCs were isolated by Ficoll-Paque density-gradient centrifugation, with at least 6 million obtained per sample. Total RNA, at least 6 micrograms per sample, was extracted from PBMCs with Trizol reagent. For every donor, flow cytometry on a PBMC aliquot measured the percentage of naive CD45RAhigh/CD27high T cells. Overall study results and their limits: Observed TCR beta diversity per million T cells fell roughly linearly with age, and a significant reduction was already apparent by age approximately 40. Because the CMV infection status of the donors was unknown, age-related changes in expanded clonotypes may potentially have been confounded. Compared with the aged group, the long-lived group had more naive CD4+ T cells, fewer expanded clones and increased TCR diversity, suggesting age selection. Because profiling used bulk unsorted PBMCs, naive and antigen-experienced compartments could not be compared conclusively. Estimates of total diversity based on one million sequenced T cells were considered lower bounds and underestimates. There was a strong correlation between observed TCR beta diversity and the percentage of naive T cells measured by flow cytometry.

CDR1 and CDR2 were assigned from the germline V gene as KGHDR and SFDVKD. V is trimmed back by 4 bases and J by 6 bases, and the junction contains 6 bases that no gene match accounts for. Including cysteine and phenylalanine, the CDR3 has 16 amino acids. The DNA shown is the 48-base CDR3, in frame from base 1. The table lists this clonotype with a few counts. Its antigen is currently not known. The record has no base qualities; no much larger clone is one base away. Sequenced: blood. The sequence joins TRBV24-1 to TRBJ2-1, with 12 junctional bases fitting TRBD2. This clonotype was obtained from a woman aged 55-70 years in good health. The DNA sequence reads TGTGCCACCAGTGAGACTAGCGGGAGAAGATCCAATGAGCAGTTCTTC. It codes for CATSETSGRRSNEQFF.